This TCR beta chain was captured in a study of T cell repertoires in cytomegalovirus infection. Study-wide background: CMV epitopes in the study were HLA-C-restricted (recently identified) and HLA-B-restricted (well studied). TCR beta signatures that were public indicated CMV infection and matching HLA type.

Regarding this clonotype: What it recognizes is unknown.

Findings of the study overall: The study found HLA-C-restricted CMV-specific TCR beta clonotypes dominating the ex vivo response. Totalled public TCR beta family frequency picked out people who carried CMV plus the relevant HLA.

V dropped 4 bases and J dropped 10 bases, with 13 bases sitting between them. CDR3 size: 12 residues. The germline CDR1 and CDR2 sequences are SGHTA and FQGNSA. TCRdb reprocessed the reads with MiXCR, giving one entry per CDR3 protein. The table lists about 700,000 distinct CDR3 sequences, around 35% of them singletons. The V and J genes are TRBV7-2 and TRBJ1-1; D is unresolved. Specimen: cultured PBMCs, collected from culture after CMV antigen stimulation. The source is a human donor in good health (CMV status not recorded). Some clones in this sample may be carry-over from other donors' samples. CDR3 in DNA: TGTGCCAGCAGCTCTCTTGGGCTGGGAGCTTTCTTT. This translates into CASSSLGLGAFF.